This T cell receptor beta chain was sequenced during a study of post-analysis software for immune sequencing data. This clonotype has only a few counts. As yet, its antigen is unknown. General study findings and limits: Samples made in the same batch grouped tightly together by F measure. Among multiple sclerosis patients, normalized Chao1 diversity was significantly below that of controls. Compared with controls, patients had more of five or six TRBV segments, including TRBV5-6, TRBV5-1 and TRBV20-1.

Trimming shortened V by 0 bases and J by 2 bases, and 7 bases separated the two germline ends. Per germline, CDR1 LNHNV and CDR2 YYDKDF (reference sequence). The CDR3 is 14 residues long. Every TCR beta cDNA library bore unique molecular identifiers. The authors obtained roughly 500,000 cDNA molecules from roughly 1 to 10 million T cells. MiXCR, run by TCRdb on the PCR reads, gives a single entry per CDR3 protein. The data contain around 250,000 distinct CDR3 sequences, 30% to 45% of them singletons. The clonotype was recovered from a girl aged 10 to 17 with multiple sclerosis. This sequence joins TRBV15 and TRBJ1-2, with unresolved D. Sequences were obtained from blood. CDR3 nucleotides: TGTGCCACCAGCAGAGATAGGGTGAACTATGGCTACACCTTC. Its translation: CATSRDRVNYGYTF.